The next 18 T cell receptor beta chains were all read from a single sample in a study of cytomegalovirus exposure and HLA in healthy donors. PCR primers comprised 60 Vbeta and 13 Jbeta primers. Clones were sequenced by immunoSEQ multiplex PCR, and TCRdb holds only the in-frame ones, with some missing. Seen here are 150,000 to 200,000 clones, 82% observed once, and the top ten hold about 1.4%. Sequenced sample: PBMCs. The origin of the receptors is a girl under 18 in good health and CMV-seropositive.

CDR3: CASSLNYRDTGELFF. The CDR3 bases are TGTGCCAGCAGCTTAAACTACAGGGACACCGGGGAGCTGTTTTTT. V and J are TRBV2 and TRBJ2-2, with D maybe TRBD1 (6 bases). The germline V and J ends were trimmed by 6 bases and 3 bases, with 14 bases remaining between them. CDR3 length: 15 amino acids. The germline V gene encodes CDR1 SNHLY and CDR2 FYNNEI.

The chain couples TRBV7-2 to TRBJ2-7, with TRBD1 matching over 7 bases. CDR3 length: 15 amino acids. Germline V lookup: CDR1 SGHTA, CDR2 FQGNSA. V dropped 1 base and J dropped 1; count of bases not matched to a gene: 4. This chain's CDR3 is CASSLDRGQSYEQYF. The CDR3 DNA follows: TGTGCCAGCAGCTTAGACAGGGGCCAATCCTACGAGCAGTACTTC. The full variable domain, with the rest looked up from reference TRBV7-2 and TRBJ2-7, is GAGVSQSPSNKVTEKGKDVELRCDPISGHTALYWYRQSLGQGLEFLIYFQGNSAPDKSGLPSDRFSAERTGGSVSTLTIQRTQQEDSAVYLCASSLDRGQSYEQYFGPGTRLTVT.

This clone appeared once. This chain links TRBV7-2 with TRBJ2-7, with a possible D match to TRBD2 (6 bases). Looked up from germline, CDR1 is SGHTA and CDR2 is FQGNSA. The CDR3 sequence is 15 residues long. V was pared by 5 bases and J by 4 bases, with 18 bases between. This chain's CDR3 is CASSPVGGLRYEQYF. In nucleotides, the CDR3 is TGTGCCAGCAGCCCCGTAGGAGGGTTGAGATACGAGCAGTACTTC.

This chain links TRBV7-2 with TRBJ1-5; D might be TRBD1 (6 bases). This CDR3 contains 13 residues. The germline gives CDR1 SGHTA, CDR2 FQGNSA. V lost 5 bases, J lost 6 bases, and 11 bases lay in between. The CDR3 DNA reads as TGTGCCAGCAGCGGGCCAGGGGTTCAGCCCCAGCATTTT. Encoded protein: CASSGPGVQPQHF. The whole variable domain, remainder taken from reference TRBV7-2 and TRBJ1-5, is GAGVSQSPSNKVTEKGKDVELRCDPISGHTALYWYRQSLGQGLEFLIYFQGNSAPDKSGLPSDRFSAERTGGSVSTLTIQRTQQEDSAVYLCASSGPGVQPQHFGDGTRLSIL.

The CDR3 DNA reads TGTGCCAGCAGCTTGTTACAGGAAGGTAATGAGCAGTTCTTC. It codes for CASSLLQEGNEQFF. This chain uses TRBV7-2 with TRBJ2-1; tentatively, D is TRBD1 (5 bases). The CDR3 has 14 residues. Germline values: CDR1 SGHTA, CDR2 FQGNSA. Trimming cost V 3 bases and J 7 bases, with 13 bases left between them.

The V call is TRBV6-1, the J call TRBJ2-1; TRBD2 matches at 14 bases. The germline V gene has CDR1 MNHNS and CDR2 SASEGT. After removal of 6 bases from V and 4 bases from J, the junction contained 2 bases not matched to a gene. The CDR3 sequence is 15 residues long. CDR3 residues: CASSGTSGSYNEQFF. The CDR3 DNA reads as TGTGCCAGCAGCGGGACTAGCGGGAGTTACAATGAGCAGTTCTTC.

V and J are TRBV18 and TRBJ2-2; tentative D call: TRBD2 (6 bases). This CDR3 has 14 residues. With 5 bases removed from V and 0 bases from J, the gap between germline ends came to 7 bases. Germline CDR1 and CDR2: KGHSH and LQKENI. The CDR3 nucleotides read TGTGCCAGCTCAGCGGGACCGAACACCGGGGAGCTGTTTTTT. It specifies CASSAGPNTGELFF.

The chain has TRBV5-5 and TRBJ1-2, with D perhaps matching TRBD1 (5 bases). Trimming stripped 1 base from V and 8 bases from J, with 9 bases between. Germline V gives CDR1 SGHKS, CDR2 YYEKEE (reference sequence). This CDR3 is 12 amino acids long. CDR3 coding DNA: TGTGCCAGCAGCTTGCAGGGTGGAGGCTACACCTTC. This translates into CASSLQGGGYTF.

The rearrangement links TRBV19 to TRBJ1-5; D is unresolved. The CDR3 runs 14 residues. V was trimmed by 1 base and J by 3 bases, leaving 7 bases between them. Germline V gives CDR1 LNHDA, CDR2 SQIVND (reference sequence). The DNA for the CDR3 is TGTGCCAGTAGTATAGGGCAGGCCAATCAGCCCCAGCATTTT. Amino acids: CASSIGQANQPQHF.

The rearrangement uses TRBV6-5 and TRBJ2-1; TRBD1 might be the D (5 bases). Germline lookup yields CDR1 MNHEY and CDR2 SVGAGI. The length of the CDR3 is 15 residues. V gave up 2 bases and J gave up 2 bases, with 10 bases separating them. CDR3 DNA sequence: TGTGCCAGCAGTTACAAGGGGTTGACCTACAATGAGCAGTTCTTC. Translation gives CASSYKGLTYNEQFF.

The J gene is TRBJ2-1, the V gene TRBV5-1; TRBD2 matches 12 bases. The CDR3 is 16 amino acids. J gave up 4 bases and V 3 bases, and 5 bases lay outside the gene matches. The germline V gene encodes CDR1 SGHRS and CDR2 YFSETQ. The CDR3 nucleotides are TGCGCCAGCAGCTCCTCTAGCGGGAGGGATTACAATGAGCAGTTCTTC. It is translated as CASSSSSGRDYNEQFF.

The chain has TRBV28 and TRBJ1-2, with 7 bases matching TRBD1. With 5 bases clipped from V and 8 bases from J, the junction kept 11 bases outside the gene matches. The germline gives CDR1 MDHEN, CDR2 SYDVKM. This CDR3 has 14 residues. CDR3 residues: CASSTGQPSPGYTF. In nucleotides, the CDR3 is TGTGCCAGCAGTACGGGACAGCCTTCACCGGGCTACACCTTC.

J is TRBJ2-7 and V is TRBV18, with D perhaps TRBD2 (6 bases). CDR3 size: 16 residues. The V end lost 3 bases, the J end lost 6 bases, and 21 bases lay between the germline ends. The germline V gene encodes CDR1 KGHSH and CDR2 LQKENI. CDR3 loop: CASSPTRASVGGEQYF. The DNA of the CDR3 is TGTGCCAGCTCACCCACGAGGGCTAGCGTGGGCGGCGAGCAGTACTTC.

V usage is TRBV7-9 and J usage is TRBJ2-7; the D is unclear. Trimming shortened V by 4 bases and J by 9 bases, and 10 bases separated the two germline ends. Germline V gene data show CDR1 as SEHNR and CDR2 as FQNEAQ (reference sequence). The CDR3 spans 11 residues. The chain's CDR3 is CASSSGLGQYF. In nucleotides, the CDR3 is TGTGCCAGCAGCTCAGGCTTGGGGCAGTACTTC.

This clone was seen more than once but under ten times. The J gene is TRBJ2-5, the V gene TRBV29-1; TRBD1 aligns across 7 bases. Per the germline V gene, CDR1 is SQVTM and CDR2 is ANQGSEA. This CDR3 comprises 12 residues. V shed 6 bases and J 4 bases; nucleotides not matched to a gene: 5. In DNA form, the CDR3 reads TGCAGCGTGGGGGACAGCCCAGAGACCCAGTACTTC. As protein: CSVGDSPETQYF.

This clone showed up just a few times. The V call is TRBV6-1, the J call TRBJ2-5, with TRBD2 matching 7 bases. The J segment lost 4 bases and the V segment lost 2 bases, leaving 7 bases of the junction unmatched. The CDR3 spans 15 residues. CDR1 and CDR2 (germline): MNHNS, SASEGT. This CDR3 reads CASSERAGTIETQYF. The CDR3 DNA follows: TGTGCCAGCAGTGAACGGGCGGGGACTATAGAGACCCAGTACTTC.

The rearrangement links TRBV11-2 to TRBJ1-3, with D perhaps matching TRBD1 (5 bases). The CDR3 sequence is 16 residues long. Trimming removed 5 bases at V and 0 bases at J, with 14 bases between. Germline V gives CDR1 SGHAT, CDR2 FQNNGV. DNA of the CDR3: TGTGCCAGCAGCCTAACGGGACTGCCCTCTGGAAACACCATATATTTT. Translated, it gives CASSLTGLPSGNTIYF.

The chain combines TRBV4-1 with TRBJ2-7; tentative D call: TRBD2 (5 bases). Looked up from germline, CDR1 is MGHRA and CDR2 is YSYEKL. V was trimmed by 1 base and J by 5 bases, leaving 9 bases between them. The CDR3 is 13 residues long. As DNA, the CDR3 is TGCGCCAGCAGCCAAGGTTCGGGGAACGAGCAGTACTTC. Residues: CASSQGSGNEQYF.